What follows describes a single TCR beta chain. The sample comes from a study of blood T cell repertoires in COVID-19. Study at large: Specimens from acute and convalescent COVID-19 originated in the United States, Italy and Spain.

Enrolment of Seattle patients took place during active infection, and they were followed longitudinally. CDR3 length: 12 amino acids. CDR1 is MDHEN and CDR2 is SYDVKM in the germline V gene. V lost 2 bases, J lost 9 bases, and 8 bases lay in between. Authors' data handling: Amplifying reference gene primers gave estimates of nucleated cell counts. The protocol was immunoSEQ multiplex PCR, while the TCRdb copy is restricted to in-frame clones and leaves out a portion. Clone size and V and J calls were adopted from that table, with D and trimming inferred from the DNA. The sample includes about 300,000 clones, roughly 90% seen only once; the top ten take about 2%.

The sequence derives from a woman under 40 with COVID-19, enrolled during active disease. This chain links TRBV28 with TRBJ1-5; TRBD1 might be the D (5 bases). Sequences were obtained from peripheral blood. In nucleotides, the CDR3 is TGTGCCAGCAGTTTAGGGGCCAGGCCCCAGCATTTT. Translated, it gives CASSLGARPQHF. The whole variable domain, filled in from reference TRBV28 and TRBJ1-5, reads DVKVTQSSRYLVKRTGEKVFLECVQDMDHENMFWYRQDPGLGLRLIYFSYDVKMKEKGDIPEGYSVSREKKERFSLILESASTNQTSMYLCASSLGARPQHFGDGTRLSIL.